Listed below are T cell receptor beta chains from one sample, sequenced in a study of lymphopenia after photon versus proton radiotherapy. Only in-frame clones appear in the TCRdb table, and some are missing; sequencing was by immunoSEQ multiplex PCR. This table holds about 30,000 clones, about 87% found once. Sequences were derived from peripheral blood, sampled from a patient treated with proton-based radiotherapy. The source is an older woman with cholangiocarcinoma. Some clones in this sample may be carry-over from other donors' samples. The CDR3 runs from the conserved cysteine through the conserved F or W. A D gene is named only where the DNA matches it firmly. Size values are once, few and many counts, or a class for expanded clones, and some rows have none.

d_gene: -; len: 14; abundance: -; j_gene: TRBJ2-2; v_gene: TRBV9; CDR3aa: CASSVTGSTGELFF; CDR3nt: TGTGCCAGCAGCGTCACGGGCAGCACCGGGGAGCTGTTTTTT
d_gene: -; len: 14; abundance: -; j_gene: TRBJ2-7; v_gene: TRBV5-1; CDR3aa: CASSQTGIAYEQYF; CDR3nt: TGTGCCAGCAGCCAAACAGGGATCGCCTACGAGCAGTACTTC
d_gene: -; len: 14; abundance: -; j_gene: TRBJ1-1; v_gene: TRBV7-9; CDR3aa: CASSLGRPSTEAFF; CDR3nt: TGTGCCAGCAGCTTAGGGAGGCCTAGCACTGAAGCTTTCTTT
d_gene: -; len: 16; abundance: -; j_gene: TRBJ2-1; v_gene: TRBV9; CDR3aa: CASSVVGVVSYNEQFF; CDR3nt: TGTGCCAGCAGCGTAGTCGGAGTGGTATCCTACAATGAGCAGTTCTTC
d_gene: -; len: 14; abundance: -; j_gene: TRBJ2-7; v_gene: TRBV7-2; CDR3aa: CASSRGQKNYEQYF; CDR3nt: TGTGCCAGCAGCCGCGGACAGAAGAACTACGAGCAGTACTTC
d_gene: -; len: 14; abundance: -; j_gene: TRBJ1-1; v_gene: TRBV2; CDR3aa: CASSRSTGNTEAFF; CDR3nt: TGTGCCAGCAGTCGGAGTACAGGGAACACTGAAGCTTTCTTT
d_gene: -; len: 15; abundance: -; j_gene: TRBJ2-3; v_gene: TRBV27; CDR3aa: CASSLGTASAHTQYF; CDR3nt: TGTGCCAGCAGTTTAGGTACGGCTAGCGCACATACGCAGTATTTT
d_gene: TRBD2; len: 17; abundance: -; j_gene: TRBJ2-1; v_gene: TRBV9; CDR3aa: CASSVAGYSGGVNEQFF; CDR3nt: TGTGCCAGCAGCGTAGCTGGGTATAGCGGGGGGGTTAATGAGCAGTTCTTC
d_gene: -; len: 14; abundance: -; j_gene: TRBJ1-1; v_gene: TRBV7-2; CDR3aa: CASRPGHGGTEAFF; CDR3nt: TGTGCCAGCAGGCCGGGACACGGAGGCACTGAAGCTTTCTTT
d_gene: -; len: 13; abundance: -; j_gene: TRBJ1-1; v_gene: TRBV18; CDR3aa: CASSPLDSSEAFF; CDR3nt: TGTGCCAGCTCACCACTGGACAGTAGTGAAGCTTTCTTT
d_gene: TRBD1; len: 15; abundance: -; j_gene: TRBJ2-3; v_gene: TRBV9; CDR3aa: CASSVMLQGADTQYF; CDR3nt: TGTGCCAGCAGCGTAATGTTACAGGGGGCAGATACGCAGTATTTT
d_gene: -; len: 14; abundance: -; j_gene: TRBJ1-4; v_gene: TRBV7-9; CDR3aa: CASSRRQGNEKLFF; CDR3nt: TGTGCCAGCAGCCGAAGGCAGGGGAACGAAAAACTGTTTTTT
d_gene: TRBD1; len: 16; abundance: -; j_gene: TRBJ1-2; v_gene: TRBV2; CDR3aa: CASSGDRTSLNYGYTF; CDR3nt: TGTGCCAGCAGTGGGGACAGGACTTCCCTTAACTATGGCTACACCTTC
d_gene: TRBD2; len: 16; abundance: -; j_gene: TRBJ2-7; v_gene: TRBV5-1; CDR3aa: CASSLAPSGVFYEQYF; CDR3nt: TGCGCCAGCAGCTTGGCCCCTAGCGGGGTTTTCTACGAGCAGTACTTC
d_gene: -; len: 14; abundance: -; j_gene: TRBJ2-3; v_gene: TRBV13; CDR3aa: CASSNRGGPDTQYF; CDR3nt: TGTGCCAGCAGTAACCGGGGAGGTCCAGATACGCAGTATTTT
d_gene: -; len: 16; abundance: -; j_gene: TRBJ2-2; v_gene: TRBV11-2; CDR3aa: CASSLGGSSLTGELFF; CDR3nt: TGTGCCAGCAGCTTAGGGGGTAGCAGTCTCACCGGGGAGCTGTTTTTT
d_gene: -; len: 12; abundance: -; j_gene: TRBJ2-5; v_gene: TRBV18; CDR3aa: CASSSSSEVQYF; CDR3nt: TGTGCCAGCTCATCTTCTAGCGAGGTCCAGTACTTC
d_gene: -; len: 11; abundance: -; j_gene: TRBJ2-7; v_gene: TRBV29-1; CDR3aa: CSVARDYEQYF; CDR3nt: TGCAGCGTTGCCCGGGACTACGAGCAGTACTTC
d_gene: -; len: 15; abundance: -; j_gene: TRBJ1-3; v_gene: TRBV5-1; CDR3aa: CASSLGTAYGNTIYF; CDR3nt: TGCGCCAGCAGCTTGGGGACAGCCTATGGAAACACCATATATTTT
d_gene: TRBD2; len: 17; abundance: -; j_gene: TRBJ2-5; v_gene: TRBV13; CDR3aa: CASSPWASGSGWETQYF; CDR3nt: TGTGCCAGCAGTCCATGGGCTAGCGGGTCGGGGTGGGAGACCCAGTACTTC
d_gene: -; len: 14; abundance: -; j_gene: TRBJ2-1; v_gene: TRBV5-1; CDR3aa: CASSPWISYNEQFF; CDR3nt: TGCGCCAGCAGCCCTTGGATATCCTACAATGAGCAGTTCTTC
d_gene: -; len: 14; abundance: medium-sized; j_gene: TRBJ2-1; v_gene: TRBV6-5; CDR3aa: CASKEPPPKFEQFF; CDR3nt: TGTGCCAGCAAAGAACCCCCTCCAAAATTCGAGCAGTTCTTC
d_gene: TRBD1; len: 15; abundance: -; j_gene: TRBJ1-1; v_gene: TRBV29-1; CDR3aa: CSVTGAGGVNTEAFF; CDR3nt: TGCAGCGTTACGGGTGCAGGGGGCGTGAACACTGAAGCTTTCTTT
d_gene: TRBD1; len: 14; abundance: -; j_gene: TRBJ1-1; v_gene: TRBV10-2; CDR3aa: CASRRDRAYTEAFF; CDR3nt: TGCGCCAGCAGGAGGGACAGGGCGTACACTGAAGCTTTCTTT
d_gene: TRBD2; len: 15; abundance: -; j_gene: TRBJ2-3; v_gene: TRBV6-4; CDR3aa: CASSPLAGGTDTQYF; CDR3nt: TGTGCCAGCAGTCCACTAGCGGGGGGCACAGATACGCAGTATTTT
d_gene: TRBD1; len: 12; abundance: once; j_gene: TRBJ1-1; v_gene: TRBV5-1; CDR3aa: CASRDRDTEAFF; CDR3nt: TGCGCCAGCAGGGACAGGGACACTGAAGCTTTCTTT
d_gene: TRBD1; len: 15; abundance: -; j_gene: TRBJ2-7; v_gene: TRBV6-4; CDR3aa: CASSDHRTGSYEQYF; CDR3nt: TGTGCCAGCAGTGACCATCGGACAGGTTCCTACGAGCAGTACTTC
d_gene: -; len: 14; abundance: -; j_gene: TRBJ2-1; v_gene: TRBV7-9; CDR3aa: CASSLGGSYNEQFF; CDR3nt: TGTGCCAGCAGCTTGGGGGGTTCCTACAATGAGCAGTTCTTC
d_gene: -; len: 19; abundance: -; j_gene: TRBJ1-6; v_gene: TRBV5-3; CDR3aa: CARSFSPTGTSSYNSPLHF; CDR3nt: TGTGCCAGAAGCTTTTCCCCGACAGGAACGAGCTCCTATAATTCACCCCTCCACTTT
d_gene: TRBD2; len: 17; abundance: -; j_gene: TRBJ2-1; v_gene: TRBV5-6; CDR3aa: CASSLEGLAGSVNEQFF; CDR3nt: TGTGCCAGCAGCCTAGAAGGACTAGCGGGATCCGTCAATGAGCAGTTCTTC
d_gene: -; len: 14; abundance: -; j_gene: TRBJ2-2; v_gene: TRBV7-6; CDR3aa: CASSLNWNTGELFF; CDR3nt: TGTGCCAGCAGCCTAAACTGGAACACCGGGGAGCTGTTTTTT
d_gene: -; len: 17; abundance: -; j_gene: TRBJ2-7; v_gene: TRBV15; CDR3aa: CATSRDYPGTLSYEQYF; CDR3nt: TGTGCCACCAGCAGAGATTACCCAGGGACCCTTTCCTACGAGCAGTACTTC
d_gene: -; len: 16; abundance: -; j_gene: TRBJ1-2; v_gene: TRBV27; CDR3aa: CASSPIPGRRGYGYTF; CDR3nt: TGTGCCAGCAGTCCCATCCCCGGGCGGAGGGGATATGGCTACACCTTC
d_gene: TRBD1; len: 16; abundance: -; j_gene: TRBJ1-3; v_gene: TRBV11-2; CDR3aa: CASSPSAGGSGNTIYF; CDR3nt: TGTGCCAGCAGCCCCTCGGCAGGGGGCTCTGGAAACACCATATATTTT
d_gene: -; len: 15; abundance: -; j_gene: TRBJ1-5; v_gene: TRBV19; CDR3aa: CASTWGGGPNQPQHF; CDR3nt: TGTGCCAGTACCTGGGGAGGGGGACCCAATCAGCCCCAGCATTTT
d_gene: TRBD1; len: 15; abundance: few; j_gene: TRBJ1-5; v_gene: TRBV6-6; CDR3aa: CASRPPGGPDQPQHF; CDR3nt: TGTGCCAGCAGGCCTCCAGGGGGCCCCGATCAGCCCCAGCATTTT
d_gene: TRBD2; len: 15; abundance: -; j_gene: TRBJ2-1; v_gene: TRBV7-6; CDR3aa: CASSLYSGPYNEQFF; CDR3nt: TGTGCCAGCAGTTTATATAGCGGGCCCTACAATGAGCAGTTCTTC
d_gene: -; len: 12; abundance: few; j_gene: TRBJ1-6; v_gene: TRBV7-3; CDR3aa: CASSLNNSPLHF; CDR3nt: TGTGCCAGCAGCCTCAATAATTCACCCCTCCACTTT
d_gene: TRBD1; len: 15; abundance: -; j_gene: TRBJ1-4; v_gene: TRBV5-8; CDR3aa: CASSLGTGNNEKLFF; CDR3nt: TGTGCCAGCAGCCTTGGGACAGGCAATAATGAAAAACTGTTTTTT
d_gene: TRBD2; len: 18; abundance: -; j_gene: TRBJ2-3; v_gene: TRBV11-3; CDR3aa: CAGGTSGSEEPSTDTQYF; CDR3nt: TGTGCCGGGGGGACTAGCGGGAGCGAAGAACCTAGCACAGATACGCAGTATTTT
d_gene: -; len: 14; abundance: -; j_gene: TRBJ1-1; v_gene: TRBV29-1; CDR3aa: CSVAGGVGNTEAFF; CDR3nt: TGCAGCGTGGCCGGCGGGGTGGGGAACACTGAAGCTTTCTTT
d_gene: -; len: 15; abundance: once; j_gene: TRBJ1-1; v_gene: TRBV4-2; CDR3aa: CASSQAGFTNTEAFF; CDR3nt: TGTGCCAGCAGCCAAGCAGGGTTTACTAACACTGAAGCTTTCTTT
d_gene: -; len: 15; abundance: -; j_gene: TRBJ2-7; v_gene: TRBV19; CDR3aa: CASNGGNEGGYEQYF; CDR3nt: TGTGCCAGTAACGGAGGAAACGAGGGAGGATACGAGCAGTACTTC
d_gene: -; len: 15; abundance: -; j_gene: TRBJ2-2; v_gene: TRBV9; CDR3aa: CASSEGGQTTGELFF; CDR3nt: TGTGCCAGCAGCGAGGGCGGGCAGACCACCGGGGAGCTGTTTTTT
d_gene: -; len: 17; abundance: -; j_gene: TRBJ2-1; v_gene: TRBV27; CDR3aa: CASSWGTRRSSYNEQFF; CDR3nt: TGTGCCAGCAGTTGGGGGACGCGCAGGAGCTCCTACAATGAGCAGTTCTTC
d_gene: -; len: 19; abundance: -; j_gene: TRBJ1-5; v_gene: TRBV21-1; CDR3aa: CASSKFNSLKVVVNQPQHF; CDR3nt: TGTGCCAGCAGCAAATTTAACTCCCTTAAAGTAGTGGTCAATCAGCCCCAGCATTTT
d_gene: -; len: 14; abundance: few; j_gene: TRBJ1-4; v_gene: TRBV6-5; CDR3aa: CASSLHGLNEKLFF; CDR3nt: TGTGCCAGCAGCTTACACGGACTGAATGAAAAACTGTTTTTT
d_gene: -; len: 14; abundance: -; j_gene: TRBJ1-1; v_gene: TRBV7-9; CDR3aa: CASSLRGLNTEAFF; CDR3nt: TGTGCCAGCAGCTTACGAGGCCTGAACACTGAAGCTTTCTTT
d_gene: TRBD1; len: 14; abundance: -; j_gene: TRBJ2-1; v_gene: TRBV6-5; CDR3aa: CASSEGASYNEQFF; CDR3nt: TGTGCCAGCAGTGAGGGGGCGTCCTACAATGAGCAGTTCTTC
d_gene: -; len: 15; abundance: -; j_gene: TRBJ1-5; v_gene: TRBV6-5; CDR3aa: CASSSARANNQPQHF; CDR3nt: TGTGCCAGCAGTTCCGCCAGGGCTAACAATCAGCCCCAGCATTTT
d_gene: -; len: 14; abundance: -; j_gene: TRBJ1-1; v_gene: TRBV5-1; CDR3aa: CASSLTAMNTEAFF; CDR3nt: TGCGCCAGCAGCTTGACAGCCATGAACACTGAAGCTTTCTTT
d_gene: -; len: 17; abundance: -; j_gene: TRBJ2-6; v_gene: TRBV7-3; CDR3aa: CASSRDYGGSGANVLTF; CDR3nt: TGTGCCAGCAGCCGAGATTACGGGGGCTCTGGGGCCAACGTCCTGACTTTC
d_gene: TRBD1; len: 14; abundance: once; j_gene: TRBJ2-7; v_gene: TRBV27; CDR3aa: CASTPGQGFGGQYF; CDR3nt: TGTGCCAGCACCCCGGGACAGGGTTTCGGGGGGCAGTACTTC